Listed below are T cell receptor beta chains from one sample, sequenced in a study of cytomegalovirus exposure and HLA in healthy donors. TCRdb keeps only in-frame clones here, not all; method: immunoSEQ multiplex PCR. The sample has 150,000 to 200,000 clones, 70% to 85% seen once. The sample consisted of PBMCs. Receptors were obtained from a man between 18 and 35 years old in good health and CMV-seronegative. Each CDR3 is given with its conserved first and last residue. D genes are given only for firm matches. Clone size appears in some rows only: once, few, many, or a class for an expanded clone.

j_call v_call clone_size d_call cdr3_aa cdr3_nt
TRBJ2-5 TRBV11-2 NA NA CASSFSRGETQYF TGTGCCAGCAGTTTCTCACGGGGGGAGACCCAGTACTTC
TRBJ2-2 TRBV13 NA TRBD1 CASTLFTDRGPGELFF TGTGCCAGCACCCTTTTTACGGACAGGGGGCCCGGGGAGCTGTTTTTT
TRBJ1-2 TRBV27 NA NA CASSPNAGSNGYTF TGTGCCAGCAGCCCTAATGCAGGGTCAAATGGCTACACCTTC
TRBJ2-7 TRBV7-6 NA NA CASSLGGTSTCEQYF TGTGCCAGCAGCTTAGGAGGAACGTCGACTTGCGAGCAGTACTTC
TRBJ2-7 TRBV7-8 NA TRBD2 CASSLEGGGGKSYEQYF TGTGCCAGCAGCTTAGAAGGTGGCGGGGGAAAATCCTACGAGCAGTACTTC
TRBJ2-3 TRBV15 NA NA CATSRVLSGTDTQYF TGTGCCACCAGCAGAGTACTAAGCGGAACAGATACGCAGTATTTT
TRBJ1-6 TRBV5-4 few TRBD1 CASSVPGQGGPNSPLHF TGTGCCAGCAGCGTCCCGGGACAGGGGGGCCCTAATTCACCCCTCCACTTT
TRBJ1-2 TRBV19 NA TRBD1 CATSTGGEALYGYTF TGTGCCACTTCGACAGGGGGGGAGGCCCTTTATGGCTACACCTTC
TRBJ2-6 TRBV2 NA NA CASSEQGLRLNSGANVLTF TGTGCCAGCAGTGAACAGGGCCTCAGGCTTAATTCTGGGGCCAACGTCCTGACTTTC
TRBJ2-2 TRBV6-6 NA NA CASVDSGGTGELFF TGTGCCAGCGTGGATAGCGGAGGCACCGGGGAGCTGTTTTTT
TRBJ2-1 TRBV18 NA NA CASFTSAGNDNEQFF TGTGCCAGCTTCACCTCCGCGGGGAATGACAATGAGCAGTTCTTC
TRBJ2-5 TRBV12-5 NA NA CASGLEETQYF TGTGCTAGTGGTCTAGAAGAGACCCAGTACTTC
TRBJ2-7 TRBV6-1 NA NA CTSSDDVRSPSYEQYF TGTACCAGCAGTGACGACGTGAGGTCCCCCTCCTACGAGCAGTACTTC
TRBJ2-7 TRBV5-1 NA TRBD2 CASSPVSGDAYEQYF TGCGCCAGCAGCCCCGTGAGCGGGGACGCCTACGAGCAGTACTTC
TRBJ2-7 TRBV7-9 NA NA CASSGLLSYEQYF TGTGCCAGCTCAGGACTTCTCTCCTACGAGCAGTACTTC
TRBJ2-7 TRBV6-5 NA NA CASSYSGPRGEQYF TGTGCCAGCAGTTACTCAGGCCCCCGGGGCGAGCAGTACTTC
TRBJ1-5 TRBV7-2 NA NA CASSLGGNSNQPQHF TGTGCCAGCAGCTTAGGCGGCAATAGCAATCAGCCCCAGCATTTT
TRBJ2-1 TRBV5-8 few TRBD2 CASSSRTSGSRYNEQFF TGTGCCAGCAGCTCCAGGACTAGCGGGAGCCGATACAATGAGCAGTTCTTC
TRBJ2-2 TRBV4-3 NA NA CASSQVKAGDFSGELFF TGCGCCAGCAGCCAAGTTAAGGCAGGGGATTTTTCCGGGGAGCTGTTTTTT
TRBJ2-5 TRBV9 NA NA CASSRTGEQETQYF TGTGCCAGCAGCCGGACTGGAGAACAAGAGACCCAGTACTTC
TRBJ2-3 TRBV7-3 NA NA CASSQTDTDTQYF TGTGCCAGCAGCCAGACTGACACAGATACGCAGTATTTT
TRBJ1-5 TRBV2 NA TRBD1 CASSAQGEVRNQPQHF TGTGCCAGCAGTGCGCAGGGGGAAGTTCGCAATCAGCCCCAGCATTTT
TRBJ2-3 TRBV4-2 NA TRBD2 CASSLSHTRGLAGGTDTQYF TGTGCCAGCAGCCTAAGCCATACTCGGGGACTAGCGGGGGGAACAGATACGCAGTATTTT
TRBJ2-1 TRBV4-3 NA TRBD2 CASSRIAGGPLDEQFF TGCGCCAGCAGCCGAATAGCGGGGGGGCCTCTCGATGAGCAGTTCTTC
TRBJ2-5 TRBV27 NA NA CASSLYGPETQYF TGTGCCAGCAGTTTATATGGCCCAGAGACCCAGTACTTC
TRBJ2-5 TRBV4-3 few TRBD1 CASSHTGGETQYF TGCGCCAGCAGCCATACAGGGGGGGAGACCCAGTACTTC
TRBJ2-7 TRBV4-2 NA NA CASSQDLARRGLSYEQYF TGTGCCAGCAGCCAAGACTTGGCTAGGCGGGGGCTCTCCTACGAGCAGTACTTC
TRBJ1-2 TRBV19 once TRBD1 CASSTRQGKGYTF TGTGCCAGTAGTACCCGACAGGGCAAGGGCTACACCTTC
TRBJ1-3 TRBV4-1 many NA CASSQVAGNTIYF TGCGCCAGCAGCCAAGTAGCTGGAAACACCATATATTTT
TRBJ2-7 TRBV7-2 NA TRBD1 CASSPGTGGLEQYF TGTGCCAGCAGCCCGGGGACAGGGGGCCTCGAGCAGTACTTC
TRBJ1-1 TRBV19 NA NA CASSTTDRNTEAFF TGTGCCAGTAGTACAACGGACAGGAACACTGAAGCTTTCTTT
TRBJ2-7 TRBV30 NA TRBD1 CAWSVGYRGSEQYF TGTGCCTGGAGTGTAGGCTACAGGGGGTCCGAGCAGTACTTC
TRBJ1-2 TRBV11-2 NA TRBD1 CASSFDRVRTGYTF TGTGCCAGCAGCTTTGACAGGGTCCGGACTGGCTACACCTTC
TRBJ1-1 TRBV6-5 few NA CASSYLVNTEAFF TGTGCCAGCAGTTACTTAGTGAACACTGAAGCTTTCTTT
TRBJ2-7 TRBV6-1 NA TRBD1 CATEQGASYEQYF TGTGCCACCGAACAGGGGGCCTCCTACGAGCAGTACTTC
TRBJ1-5 TRBV7-8 NA NA CASSRRSDQPQHF TGTGCCAGCAGCCGAAGGAGTGATCAGCCCCAGCATTTT
TRBJ2-1 TRBV7-9 NA NA CASSLDGSRLRYNEQFF TGTGCCAGCAGCTTAGATGGTTCGAGGCTCCGCTACAATGAGCAGTTCTTC